A selection of T cell receptor beta chains follows, all from one sample in a study of blood T cell repertoires in COVID-19. Sequencing used immunoSEQ multiplex PCR; TCRdb keeps in-frame clones, though not all of them. The sample gives 150,000 or so clones, around 89% of which show up once; around a quarter is in the top ten. The sequencing input was peripheral blood. Every receptor here comes from a man in his fifties or sixties with acute or convalescent COVID-19. Each CDR3 is given with its conserved first and last residue. D genes are given only for firm matches. Size tells how often a clone was seen (once, few, many) or the class of an expanded clone, and some rows leave it out.

size | J | D | V | length | DNA | CDR3
- | TRBJ1-3 | TRBD1 | TRBV6-6 | 18 | TGTGCCAGCAGTCCCGGGACAGGGGGCCGATCCTCTGGAAACACCATATATTTT | CASSPGTGGRSSGNTIYF
- | TRBJ2-5 | TRBD1 | TRBV5-5 | 16 | TGTGCCAGCAGCCCACTAAGGACAGGGGGTCAAGAGACCCAGTACTTC | CASSPLRTGGQETQYF
once | TRBJ2-2 | TRBD1 | TRBV18 | 15 | TGTGCCAGCTCACCAAGACAGGGGAACACCGGGGAGCTGTTTTTT | CASSPRQGNTGELFF
- | TRBJ1-4 | TRBD1 | TRBV24-1 | 15 | TGTGCCACCAGTGATTTTCGGACAGGGGAAGAAAAACTGTTTTTT | CATSDFRTGEEKLFF
- | TRBJ1-5 | - | TRBV5-1 | 13 | TGCGCCAGCAGCTTGGCGTTTAATCAGCCCCAGCATTTT | CASSLAFNQPQHF
- | TRBJ1-1 | TRBD1 | TRBV7-2 | 15 | TGTGCCAGCAGCTCACAGGGGAACATGAACACTGAAGCTTTCTTT | CASSSQGNMNTEAFF
- | TRBJ1-4 | - | TRBV5-1 | 14 | TGCGCCAGCAGCTTGCGGGGGTCTAATGAAAAACTGTTTTTT | CASSLRGSNEKLFF
- | TRBJ1-3 | TRBD1 | TRBV29-1 | 15 | TGCAGCGTCGCCGTGGGACAGGGATCCGGAAACACCATATATTTT | CSVAVGQGSGNTIYF
- | TRBJ2-2 | - | TRBV7-9 | 16 | TGTGCCAGCAGCCGCCTCGAGTTCGCGAACACCGGGGAGCTGTTTTTT | CASSRLEFANTGELFF
- | TRBJ1-1 | - | TRBV24-1 | 11 | TGTGCCACCAGTGGTTTAGGAGGGGCTTTCTTT | CATSGLGGAFF
- | TRBJ1-2 | - | TRBV19 | 14 | TGTGCCAGTAGTATTCGGGGATTTTGGTATGGCTACACCTTC | CASSIRGFWYGYTF
- | TRBJ1-1 | TRBD1 | TRBV5-6 | 15 | TGTGCCAGCAGCTACCAACAGGGGTTGGGCACTGAAGCTTTCTTT | CASSYQQGLGTEAFF
- | TRBJ2-7 | - | TRBV25-1 | 10 | TGTGCCAGCAGTTCGGACAAGCCGTACTTC | CASSSDKPYF
- | TRBJ1-5 | - | TRBV5-6 | 15 | TGTGCCAGCAGCTTGGGACACCAGGTAGACCAGCCCCAGCATTTT | CASSLGHQVDQPQHF
- | TRBJ1-6 | - | TRBV11-2 | 13 | TGTGCCAGCAGCTTGAGGAGGGATTCACCCCTCCACTTT | CASSLRRDSPLHF
- | TRBJ1-2 | TRBD1 | TRBV18 | 16 | TGTGCCAGCTCACCTCCCAACAGGGGGTCGTCTGAGGGCTACACCTTC | CASSPPNRGSSEGYTF